The 17 T cell receptor beta chains in this list originate from one sample, sequenced in a study of multiple sclerosis patients with progressive multifocal leukoencephalopathy. This sample's time point: before natalizumab initiation. Assay used: immunoSEQ multiplex PCR; TCRdb lists only in-frame clones, some missing. Of about 32,000 clones listed, over 90% were seen once; the top ten hold just under 2%. The sequenced sample was PBMCs. The receptors derive from a man younger than 45 with multiple sclerosis.

As regards this clone: Other DNA sequences of this sample code for an identical CDR3. The J gene is TRBJ1-2, the V gene TRBV4-1; D not resolved. V lost 1 base to trimming and J lost 6 bases, with 18 bases between them. Germline V gives CDR1 MGHRA, CDR2 YSYEKL. The CDR3 covers 16 residues. CDR3 DNA: TGCGCCAGCAGCCAAGCGGAGTGGCCCGGTCGGGATGGCTACACCTTC. Protein sequence: CASSQAEWPGRDGYTF.

The V call is TRBV10-3, the J call TRBJ2-1; D is perhaps TRBD2 (5 bases). This CDR3 is built from 14 residues. CDR1 and CDR2 (germline): ENHRY, SYGVKD. Trimming cost V 11 bases and J 0 bases, with 14 bases left between them. For the CDR3, the DNA is TGTGCCGCTAACCCGGACTTCTCCTACAATGAGCAGTTCTTC. It yields the protein CAANPDFSYNEQFF.

The CDR3 loop is CASSLSGSNTEAFF. As DNA, the CDR3 is TGTGCCAGCAGCTTGAGCGGGTCTAACACTGAAGCTTTCTTT. This chain links TRBV5-5 with TRBJ1-1; D is unclear. V dropped 1 base and J dropped 2 bases, with 9 bases sitting between them. The CDR3 runs 14 residues. From germline, CDR1 is SGHKS and CDR2 YYEKEE (reference sequence). Drawing the rest from reference TRBV5-5 and TRBJ1-1, the complete variable domain is DAGVTQSPTHLIKTRGQQVTLRCSPISGHKSVSWYQQVLGQGPQFIFQYYEKEERGRGNFPDRFSARQFPNYSSELNVNALLLGDSALYLCASSLSGSNTEAFFGQGTRLTVV.

V gene TRBV7-9 combines with J gene TRBJ1-1; 8 bases map to TRBD1. The CDR3 is made up of 14 amino acids. Germline loops: CDR1 SEHNR, CDR2 FQNEAQ (reference sequence). Unmatched junction bases numbered 6, after V lost 8 bases and J lost 1 base. The CDR3 bases are TGTGCCAGCCTGACAGGGGCCGAGAACACTGAAGCTTTCTTT. This sequence encodes CASLTGAENTEAFF.

The rearrangement joins TRBV5-1 to TRBJ2-7, with 9 bases aligning to TRBD2. Looked up from germline, CDR1 is SGHRS and CDR2 is YFSETQ. This CDR3 contains 15 residues. J was trimmed by 4 bases and V by 5 bases; bases with no gene match: 10. Written as DNA, the CDR3 is TGCGCCAGCAGGATTAGCGGGAGCATCGAGTACGAGCAGTACTTC. Its protein is CASRISGSIEYEQYF.

This chain joins TRBV19 and TRBJ2-5; no clear D gene. This CDR3 comprises 15 residues. V gave up 1 base and J gave up 2 bases, with 11 bases separating them. Germline CDR1 LNHDA, CDR2 SQIVND (reference sequence). DNA for the CDR3: TGTGCCAGTAGTATAGTTGGAACCATACAAGAGACCCAGTACTTC. As protein: CASSIVGTIQETQYF.

The chain recombines TRBV7-2 with TRBJ2-5, with TRBD2 matching 13 bases. This CDR3 region has 14 residues. Per germline, CDR1 SGHTA and CDR2 FQGNSA. The CDR3 loop is CAESSGLAGETQYF. In DNA form, the CDR3 reads TGTGCGGAGTCTTCGGGACTAGCGGGGGAGACCCAGTACTTC.

The chain joins TRBV6-5 to TRBJ1-5, with a weak D call TRBD1 (5 bases). Trimming shortened V by 4 bases and J by 6 bases, and 19 bases separated the two germline ends. The CDR3 covers 16 residues. Germline V gives CDR1 MNHEY, CDR2 SVGAGI. CDR3 DNA sequence: TGTGCCAGCAGTTGGCGGGGCCCGGGGGGGGGTCAGCCCCAGCATTTT. Its translation: CASSWRGPGGGQPQHF.

The chain joins TRBV19 to TRBJ2-6; no reliable D call. The germline V gene encodes CDR1 LNHDA and CDR2 SQIVND (reference sequence). V lost 2 bases, J lost 0 bases, and 5 bases lay in between. CDR3 length equals 15 residues. CDR3: CASSIRVSGANVLTF. The CDR3 DNA follows: TGTGCCAGTAGTATACGGGTCTCTGGGGCCAACGTCCTGACTTTC.

The gene calls are TRBV11-2 and TRBJ2-7; TRBD1 matches 12 bases. CDR1 SGHAT and CDR2 FQNNGV come from the germline V gene. V shed 4 bases and J 3 bases; nucleotides not matched to a gene: 7. This CDR3 has 16 residues. CDR3 in amino acids: CASSYSGTGGVYEQYF. The CDR3 DNA follows: TGTGCCAGCAGCTATAGTGGGACAGGGGGCGTCTACGAGCAGTACTTC.

The chain couples TRBV4-3 to TRBJ1-2, with no clear D. Germline CDR1 is LGHNA and CDR2 is YSLEER. There are 14 residues in the CDR3. The ends were cut back, 0 bases at V and 4 bases at J, with 9 bases in the middle. The CDR3 loop is CASSQDRGFYGYTF. For the CDR3, the DNA is TGCGCCAGCAGCCAAGATCGTGGGTTCTATGGCTACACCTTC.

Notes on this clone: The sample carries other DNA sequences with the same CDR3. The rearrangement uses TRBV6-6 and TRBJ2-5; no clear D. Germline lookup yields CDR1 MNHNY and CDR2 SVGAGI (reference sequence). The V and J ends lost 1 base and 5 bases respectively, with 2 bases between them. The CDR3 runs to 11 residues. Here the CDR3 reads CASSYLETQYF. CDR3 DNA: TGTGCCAGCAGTTACTTGGAGACCCAGTACTTC.

V and J are TRBV9 and TRBJ1-2; tentatively, D is TRBD1 (5 bases). Germline V gives CDR1 SGDLS, CDR2 YYNGEE. The V end lost 2 bases, the J end lost 2 bases, and 13 bases lay between the germline ends. The CDR3 has 15 residues. The CDR3 nucleotides read TGTGCCAGCAGCGTGGGGGACGGGGTAAACTATGGCTACACCTTC. Encoded protein: CASSVGDGVNYGYTF.

Only a few counts were recorded for this clone. The rearrangement joins TRBV7-9 to TRBJ2-2; 8 bases line up with TRBD1. CDR3 size: 15 residues. The ends lost 5 bases at V and 10 bases at J; junction bases unmatched: 12. In germline, CDR1 is SEHNR, CDR2 FQNEAQ (reference sequence). Here the CDR3 reads CASSLLGTGGEELFF. CDR3 nucleotide sequence: TGTGCCAGCAGCCTCCTAGGGACAGGTGGAGAGGAGCTGTTTTTT.

To note about this clone: This specimen includes other DNA sequences encoding the same CDR3. The rearrangement links TRBV9 to TRBJ2-2; D is uncertain. From germline, CDR1 is SGDLS and CDR2 YYNGEE. This CDR3 contains 13 residues. V lost 1 base and J 5 bases, leaving 6 bases between the germline ends. The CDR3 DNA follows: TGTGCCAGCAGCGTAAGTTTTACCGGGGAGCTGTTTTTT. It translates to CASSVSFTGELFF.

The rearrangement uses TRBV5-6 and TRBJ2-2, with unresolved D. The germline CDR1 and CDR2 sequences are SGHDT and YYEEEE. CDR3 length equals 13 residues. V shed 2 bases and J shed 5 bases, with 7 bases lying between them. The CDR3, as DNA: TGTGCCAGCAGCTTCGGACCGACCGGGGAGCTGTTTTTT. Translation: CASSFGPTGELFF.

This chain links TRBV6-5 with TRBJ2-7; D possibly matches TRBD1 or TRBD2 (5 bases each). Germline loops: CDR1 MNHEY, CDR2 SVGAGI. V was clipped by 7 bases and J by 3 bases, with 7 bases between them. The CDR3 has 11 amino acids. The CDR3 DNA reads as TGTGCCAGCACGAGGGGCTACGAGCAGTACTTC. It yields the protein CASTRGYEQYF.